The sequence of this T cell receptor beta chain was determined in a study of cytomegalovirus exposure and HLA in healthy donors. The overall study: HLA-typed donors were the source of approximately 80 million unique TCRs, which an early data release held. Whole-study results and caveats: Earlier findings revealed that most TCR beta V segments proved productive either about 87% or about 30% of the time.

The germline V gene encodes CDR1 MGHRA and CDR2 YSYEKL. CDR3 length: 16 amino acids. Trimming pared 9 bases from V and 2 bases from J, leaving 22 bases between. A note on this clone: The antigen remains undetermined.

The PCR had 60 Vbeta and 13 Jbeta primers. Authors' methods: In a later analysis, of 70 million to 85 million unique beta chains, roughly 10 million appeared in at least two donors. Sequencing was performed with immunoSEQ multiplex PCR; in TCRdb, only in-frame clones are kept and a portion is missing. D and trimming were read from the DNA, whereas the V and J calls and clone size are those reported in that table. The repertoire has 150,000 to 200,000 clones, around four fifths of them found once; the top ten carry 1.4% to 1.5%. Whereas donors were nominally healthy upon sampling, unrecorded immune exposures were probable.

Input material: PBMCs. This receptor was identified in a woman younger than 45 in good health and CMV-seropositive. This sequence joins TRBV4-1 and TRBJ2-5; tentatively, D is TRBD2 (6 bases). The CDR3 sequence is CASLDVGGGQQETQYF. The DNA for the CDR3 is TGCGCCAGTCTTGACGTGGGGGGAGGCCAACAAGAGACCCAGTACTTC.